The clone carrying this T cell receptor beta chain was observed at least ten times. This entry belongs to a study of early T cells in non-severe SARS-CoV-2 infection. This CDR3 region has 14 residues. Trimming removed 1 base at V and 2 bases at J, with 9 bases between. TCRdb called the 5' RACE reads again in MiXCR, with one record for every CDR3 protein. Here the sample spans tens of thousands of distinct CDR3 sequences, less than 11% being singletons. The chain couples TRBV12-3 or TRBV12-4 to TRBJ2-7, with a possible D match to TRBD2 (5 bases). This material consisted of whole blood, taken at baseline. The TCR was taken from an adult who was a healthcare worker with PCR-confirmed SARS-CoV-2 infection or an uninfected control (not recorded which). The CDR3 DNA follows: TGTGCCAGCAGTTTAGGGCGAGGGCCCTACGAGCAGTACTTC. It translates to CASSLGRGPYEQYF.